A selection of T cell receptor beta chains follows, all from one sample in a study of cytomegalovirus exposure and HLA in healthy donors. Assay: immunoSEQ multiplex PCR; the TCRdb copy retains only in-frame clones and omits some. The sample has more than 85,000 clones; over 60% are singletons. Sequencing was carried out using PBMCs. The source is a woman aged 60 to 75 in good health and CMV-seropositive. The CDR3 runs from the conserved cysteine through the conserved F or W. The D gene is left open where the match is weak. Clone size is stated in some rows and not others, as once, few, many or a class when expanded.

v_call	clone_size	j_call	d_call	cdr3_aa	cdr3_nt
TRBV6-5	few	TRBJ2-1	TRBD2	CASSFSGAAYNEQFF	TGTGCCAGCAGTTTCAGCGGGGCAGCCTACAATGAGCAGTTCTTC
TRBV29-1	-	TRBJ1-4	-	CSASGFTNEKLFF	TGCAGCGCATCAGGGTTTACTAATGAAAAACTGTTTTTT
TRBV7-9	-	TRBJ1-4	-	CASSTRGGAGKLFF	TGTGCCAGCAGCACGAGGGGGGGCGCAGGAAAACTGTTTTTT
TRBV19	-	TRBJ1-5	TRBD1	CASSWGQNNQPQHF	TGTGCCAGTAGTTGGGGACAGAACAATCAGCCCCAGCATTTT
TRBV7-9	-	TRBJ1-6	TRBD1	CASSLAPQGANYNSPLHF	TGTGCCAGCAGCTTAGCCCCCCAGGGGGCTAACTATAATTCACCCCTCCACTTT
TRBV28	-	TRBJ2-5	-	CASSFPNQETQYF	TGTGCCAGCAGTTTTCCTAACCAAGAGACCCAGTACTTC
TRBV7-3	-	TRBJ2-5	TRBD1	CASSAGQGGRETQYF	TGTGCCAGCAGCGCAGGACAGGGGGGAAGAGAGACCCAGTACTTC
TRBV27	-	TRBJ1-5	-	CATGQISNQPQHF	TGTGCCACCGGACAGATTAGCAATCAGCCCCAGCATTTT
TRBV4-1	-	TRBJ2-7	-	CASSQGPPQAENTLKPYEQYF	TGCGCCAGCAGCCAAGGCCCCCCCCAAGCGGAGAACACTCTCAAGCCCTACGAGCAGTACTTC
TRBV5-1	-	TRBJ1-5	-	CASSLEPSNQPQHF	TGCGCCAGCAGCTTGGAGCCTAGCAATCAGCCCCAGCATTTT
TRBV5-5	-	TRBJ1-1	TRBD1	CASSPGQGIEAFF	TGTGCCAGCAGCCCCGGACAGGGAATTGAAGCTTTCTTT
TRBV2	-	TRBJ1-5	-	CASSEARSSNQPQHF	TGTGCCAGCAGTGAAGCCAGGTCTAGCAATCAGCCCCAGCATTTT
TRBV28	-	TRBJ2-2	TRBD2	CASSLWVAGGVTGELFF	TGTGCCAGCAGTTTGTGGGTAGCGGGAGGAGTCACCGGGGAGCTGTTTTTT
TRBV6-5	-	TRBJ1-2	-	CASSYSSPNYGYTF	TGTGCCAGCAGTTATTCCAGTCCTAACTATGGCTACACCTTC
TRBV27	-	TRBJ2-3	TRBD1	CASSWGQTRTDTQYF	TGTGCCAGCAGTTGGGGACAGACCCGCACAGATACGCAGTATTTT
TRBV7-3	-	TRBJ2-7	-	CASSYRSSSYEQYF	TGTGCCAGCAGCTACAGATCCAGCTCCTACGAGCAGTACTTC
TRBV30	-	TRBJ1-2	-	CAWSKWGGRVNYGYTF	TGTGCCTGGAGTAAGTGGGGGGGGCGCGTGAACTATGGCTACACCTTC
TRBV5-6	few	TRBJ2-3	TRBD2	CASSLWGLAGVTDTQYF	TGTGCCAGCAGCTTGTGGGGACTAGCGGGAGTAACGGATACGCAGTATTTT
TRBV30	-	TRBJ1-2	-	CAWSRGGGVDYGYTF	TGTGCCTGGAGTCGAGGCGGGGGAGTAGACTATGGCTACACCTTC
TRBV10-3	-	TRBJ1-5	-	CAITAGDNQPQHF	TGTGCCATAACAGCGGGTGACAATCAGCCCCAGCATTTT
TRBV10-3	-	TRBJ1-2	TRBD1	CAISTGQGPYGYTF	TGTGCCATCAGCACGGGACAGGGGCCCTATGGCTACACCTTC
TRBV10-3	-	TRBJ2-5	TRBD2	CAIRARLAGGKETQYF	TGTGCCATCAGGGCACGACTAGCGGGAGGAAAAGAGACCCAGTACTTC
TRBV15	-	TRBJ2-7	-	CATSREQAARSYEQYF	TGTGCCACCAGCAGAGAACAGGCAGCTCGTTCCTACGAGCAGTACTTC
TRBV9	-	TRBJ1-2	TRBD1	CASSVNRDRGLPNYGYTF	TGTGCCAGCAGCGTGAACCGGGACAGGGGCCTCCCTAACTATGGCTACACCTTC
TRBV6-1	-	TRBJ2-7	TRBD1	CASRATTGGGYEQYF	TGTGCCAGCAGAGCTACGACAGGGGGAGGGTACGAGCAGTACTTC
TRBV7-3	-	TRBJ2-3	-	CASSLEGFGPQYF	TGTGCCAGCAGCTTAGAGGGCTTCGGGCCGCAGTATTTT
TRBV6-4	-	TRBJ2-1	TRBD2	CASSDWRTSVNEQFF	TGTGCCAGCAGTGACTGGAGGACTAGCGTCAATGAGCAGTTCTTC
TRBV7-9	-	TRBJ2-1	TRBD2	CASSLFSSGSNEQFF	TGTGCCAGCAGCTTATTTTCTAGCGGGAGTAATGAGCAGTTCTTC
TRBV7-9	-	TRBJ2-7	TRBD2	CASSLRGGTSGSYEQYF	TGTGCCAGCAGCTTAAGAGGAGGGACTAGCGGTTCCTACGAGCAGTACTTC
TRBV7-9	-	TRBJ1-3	-	CASSLGTTGNTIYF	TGTGCCAGCAGCTTAGGAACAACTGGAAACACCATATATTTT
TRBV19	-	TRBJ2-7	-	CASSWQAGSYEQYF	TGTGCCAGTAGTTGGCAGGCGGGGTCCTACGAGCAGTACTTC
TRBV6-6	few	TRBJ1-2	TRBD1	CASRRGQGHGYTF	TGTGCCAGCAGGCGGGGACAGGGGCATGGCTACACCTTC
TRBV6-5	-	TRBJ1-2	-	CASRRGGVNGYTF	TGTGCCAGCAGGCGGGGTGGGGTAAATGGCTACACCTTC
TRBV7-3	-	TRBJ2-3	TRBD2	CASSLTGLAGGRTDTQYF	TGTGCCAGCAGCTTAACGGGACTAGCGGGAGGGCGTACAGATACGCAGTATTTT
TRBV19	-	TRBJ2-1	TRBD1	CASRRTGETYNEQFF	TGTGCCAGTAGGAGGACAGGAGAAACCTACAATGAGCAGTTCTTC
TRBV10-2	-	TRBJ2-7	TRBD2	CASSELIAGGSYEQYF	TGCGCCAGCAGTGAACTAATAGCGGGCGGATCCTACGAGCAGTACTTC
TRBV7-9	few	TRBJ1-2	TRBD1	CASSFTGASNYGYTF	TGTGCCAGCAGCTTCACAGGGGCAAGTAACTATGGCTACACCTTC
TRBV29-1	-	TRBJ1-1	-	CSVGLARWNTEAFF	TGCAGCGTTGGTCTAGCTAGGTGGAACACTGAAGCTTTCTTT
TRBV19	few	TRBJ1-2	TRBD1	CASGPLGTGGGYTF	TGTGCCAGTGGACCCCTAGGGACAGGTGGTGGCTACACCTTC
TRBV29-1	-	TRBJ2-1	TRBD2	CSVEQVAGYNEQFF	TGCAGCGTTGAACAGGTAGCGGGATACAATGAGCAGTTCTTC
TRBV28	-	TRBJ2-2	-	CASGLSTPEELFF	TGTGCCAGCGGCCTCTCGACACCGGAGGAGCTGTTTTTT
TRBV5-1	-	TRBJ2-1	TRBD1	CASSKSTGGNEQFF	TGCGCCAGCAGCAAATCAACAGGGGGCAATGAGCAGTTCTTC
TRBV19	-	TRBJ1-5	TRBD1	CASHYRGGQPQHF	TGTGCCAGCCATTACAGGGGAGGCCAGCCCCAGCATTTT
TRBV11-2	-	TRBJ2-7	-	CASSQGGSSYEQYF	TGTGCCAGCAGCCAAGGAGGGAGCTCCTACGAGCAGTACTTC
TRBV10-1	-	TRBJ2-1	TRBD2	CASSDPGTSLFF	TGCGCCAGCAGTGATCCCGGGACTAGCCTGTTCTTC
TRBV25-1	-	TRBJ2-1	TRBD2	CASTRREVDEQFF	TGTGCCAGCACCCGGCGGGAGGTGGATGAGCAGTTCTTC
TRBV28	-	TRBJ2-5	TRBD1	CASRTGHQETQYF	TGTGCCAGCAGGACAGGGCACCAGGAGACCCAGTACTTC
TRBV12-5	-	TRBJ2-1	-	CASGSSSLRDGSYNEQFF	TGTGCTAGTGGTTCATCCTCTTTGCGGGATGGCTCCTACAATGAGCAGTTCTTC
TRBV7-9	-	TRBJ1-2	TRBD1	CASSSDRGGYGYTF	TGTGCCAGCAGCAGTGACAGGGGCGGCTATGGCTACACCTTC
TRBV9	-	TRBJ2-1	-	CASSVGTSAYNEQFF	TGTGCCAGCAGCGTAGGGACTTCCGCCTACAATGAGCAGTTCTTC